This entry lists 5 T cell receptor beta chains sequenced from one sample in a study of T cell repertoires in cytomegalovirus infection. Via MiXCR, TCRdb re-called the reads, giving one row per CDR3 protein. The table has around 500,000 distinct CDR3 sequences, roughly 46% seen once. These receptors have no identified antigens. The sequencing here drew on cultured PBMCs, taken from culture after CMV antigen stimulation. These TCRs come from a human donor in good health (CMV status not recorded). Some clones in this sample may be carry-over from other donors' samples.

This clonotype was counted at least ten times. Here the CDR3 DNA reads TGTGCCAGCAGCTTCGGGTCCTACGAGCAGTACTTC. This encodes CASSFGSYEQYF. The chain employs TRBV12-3 or TRBV12-4 and TRBJ2-7; D is unclear. V was clipped by 6 bases and J by 1 base, with 7 bases between them. The CDR3 runs 12 residues.

This clonotype was observed a handful of times. The V call is TRBV7-7, the J call TRBJ1-1; 8 nucleotides agree with TRBD1. This CDR3 spans 14 amino acids. Trimming cost V 9 bases and J 1 base; bases outside gene matches: 7. Germline CDR1 is SSHAT and CDR2 is FNYEAQ (reference sequence). The CDR3 region is CARDLDRANTEAFF. CDR3 nucleotides: TGTGCCAGAGACTTGGACAGGGCGAACACTGAAGCTTTCTTT. Drawing the rest from reference TRBV7-7 and TRBJ1-1, the complete variable domain is GAGVSQSPRYKVTKRGQDVTLRCDPISSHATLYWYQQALGQGPEFLTYFNYEAQPDKSGLPSDRFSAERPEGSISTLTIQRTEQRDSAMYRCARDLDRANTEAFFGQGTRLTVV.

J is TRBJ2-7 and V is TRBV28; tentative D call: TRBD1 (5 bases). Trimming removed 5 bases from V and 3 bases from J, with 23 bases in between. CDR1 MDHEN and CDR2 SYDVKM come from the germline V gene. There are 17 residues in the CDR3. DNA of the CDR3: TGTGCCAGCAGTGCCCAAAGTCGACGACAGTGGGACTACGAGCAGTACTTC. The encoded protein is CASSAQSRRQWDYEQYF. Full variable domain (outside the CDR3, taken from reference TRBV28 and TRBJ2-7): DVKVTQSSRYLVKRTGEKVFLECVQDMDHENMFWYRQDPGLGLRLIYFSYDVKMKEKGDIPEGYSVSREKKERFSLILESASTNQTSMYLCASSAQSRRQWDYEQYFGPGTRLTVT.

This clonotype was observed a few times. This chain connects TRBV12-3 or TRBV12-4 to TRBJ2-1, with D possibly being TRBD1 (6 bases). The CDR3 runs 16 residues. Trimming left V 5 bases short and J 7 bases short, with 21 bases between. The CDR3 DNA reads TGTGCCAGCAGTCCCCGGACAGTGTTGAGTGGGAATGAGCAGTTCTTC. Protein: CASSPRTVLSGNEQFF.

The chain couples TRBV7-4 to TRBJ1-5; D unclear. Between the trimmed V and J ends, which lost 5 bases and 7 bases, there was a span of 9 bases. The CDR3 consists of 12 residues. The V gene's germline CDR1 is SGHVT and CDR2 SQSDAQ. For the CDR3, the DNA is TGTGCCAGCAGCGACGATGCCCAGCCCCAGCATTTT. This translates into CASSDDAQPQHF.